One sample yielded the 32 T cell receptor beta chains listed below, sequenced in a study of shared clonotypes between healthy human individuals (dated by TCRdb to 2018 to 2020). Library method: the immunoSEQ multiplex PCR assay. TCRdb re-hosts the immuneACCESS table, in-frame sequences only. Its copies lack some clones; in the studies checked, an unresolved V gene accounts for under half of them, and the cause for the rest is not known. This sample has 2 million or so clones in its table, and around 96% of those were observed once. About 1.1% of the sample goes to the ten largest clones. CD8 naive samples were obtained by positive selection for CCR7 among CD45RO-negative cells, yielding a CD45RA+CCR7+ population from which TemRA cells were excluded. The source material was naive CD8+ T cells sorted from blood. The cell subset or site label on this specimen signifies: CD45RA+CCR7+. Receptor source: a man aged 18 to 29 in good health.

The chain uses TRBV5-1 and TRBJ1-2; the D gene is possibly TRBD1 (5 bases). V shed 0 bases and J shed 2 bases, with 17 bases lying between them. The germline V gene has CDR1 SGHRS and CDR2 YFSETQ. This CDR3 has 17 residues. The CDR3 sequence: CASSLGQGAPENYGYTF. The CDR3 bases are TGCGCCAGCAGCTTGGGGCAAGGGGCACCGGAGAACTATGGCTACACCTTC.

V and J are TRBV5-6 and TRBJ1-5; D uncertain. This CDR3 region has 16 residues. V dropped 4 bases and J dropped 0 bases, with 14 bases sitting between them. Germline V gene lookup returns CDR1 SGHDT and CDR2 YYEEEE. Written as DNA, the CDR3 is TGTGCCAGCAGCCCTTGGGGAGAGGATAGCAATCAGCCCCAGCATTTT. Amino acid sequence: CASSPWGEDSNQPQHF. The full variable domain, with the rest looked up from reference TRBV5-6 and TRBJ1-5, is DAGVTQSPTHLIKTRGQQVTLRCSPKSGHDTVSWYQQALGQGPQFIFQYYEEEERQRGNFPDRFSGHQFPNYSSELNVNALLLGDSALYLCASSPWGEDSNQPQHFGDGTRLSIL.

This clone was picked up one time. The same CDR3 can be traced to other DNA sequences in this sample. The V gene is TRBV11-2, the J gene TRBJ1-2; D may be TRBD1 (6 bases). The V end lost 1 base, the J end lost 7 bases, and 10 bases lay between the germline ends. The germline V gene encodes CDR1 SGHAT and CDR2 FQNNGV. The CDR3 has 13 residues. CDR3 sequence: CASSLGTGAGYTF. The CDR3 region has the DNA TGTGCCAGCAGCTTAGGAACGGGGGCTGGCTACACCTTC.

The J gene is TRBJ2-7, the V gene TRBV12-5, with 7 bases fitting TRBD1. Germline V CDR1 and CDR2: LGHNT, FRNRAP. CDR3 length: 15 amino acids. The trim removed 1 base at V and 3 bases at J, leaving 6 bases unmatched. The CDR3 DNA is TGTGCTAGTGGTTTGGGCGACAGGGACAACTACGAGCAGTACTTC. This sequence encodes CASGLGDRDNYEQYF. The full variable domain, its missing parts supplied by reference TRBV12-5 and TRBJ2-7, is DARVTQTPRHKVTEMGQEVTMRCQPILGHNTVFWYRQTMMQGLELLAYFRNRAPLDDSGMPKDRFSAEMPDATLATLKIQPSEPRDSAVYFCASGLGDRDNYEQYFGPGTRLTVT.

The J gene is TRBJ2-7, the V gene TRBV18, with a possible D match to TRBD2 (6 bases). V gave up 6 bases and J gave up 0 bases, with 15 bases separating them. This CDR3 is built from 15 residues. In germline, CDR1 is KGHSH, CDR2 LQKENI. The CDR3 loop is CASSPSSGSSYEQYF. For the CDR3, the DNA is TGTGCCAGCTCCCCCTCAAGCGGGTCCTCCTACGAGCAGTACTTC.

The rearrangement links TRBV4-1 to TRBJ2-7; no clear D gene. This CDR3 has 15 residues. CDR1 MGHRA and CDR2 YSYEKL come from the germline V gene. With 4 bases removed from V and 2 bases from J, the gap between germline ends came to 15 bases. CDR3 coding DNA: TGCGCCAGCAGCCTCGACCCATCACCGGCCTACGAGCAGTACTTC. It translates to CASSLDPSPAYEQYF.

The chain links TRBV6-5 to TRBJ2-1; possible D gene TRBD2, 5 bases. The CDR3 sequence is 13 residues long. Germline loops: CDR1 MNHEY, CDR2 SVGAGI. The ends were cut back, 4 bases at V and 8 bases at J, with 12 bases in the middle. The CDR3 DNA reads TGTGCCAGCAGTTGGACGGGATCCCATGAGCAGTTCTTC. Protein: CASSWTGSHEQFF.

V and J are TRBV2 and TRBJ2-1, with 10 bases fitting TRBD1. Germline CDR1 SNHLY, CDR2 FYNNEI. The CDR3 spans 12 residues. With V trimmed by 8 bases and J by 8 bases, 3 bases remained unmatched. The DNA of the CDR3 is TGTGCCAGCCGGGACAGGGGCGATGAGCAGTTCTTC. It translates to CASRDRGDEQFF.

V usage is TRBV28 and J usage is TRBJ2-3; possible D gene TRBD1, 6 bases. V dropped 0 bases and J dropped 2 bases, with 6 bases sitting between them. Germline V lookup: CDR1 MDHEN, CDR2 SYDVKM. The CDR3 spans 14 residues. The DNA for the CDR3 is TGTGCCAGCAGTTTATGGGGGGCCACAGATACGCAGTATTTT. Its translation is CASSLWGATDTQYF.

V usage is TRBV5-4 and J usage is TRBJ2-1; no reliable D call. This CDR3 spans 12 amino acids. Germline V CDR1 and CDR2: SGHNT, YYREEE (reference sequence). V was shortened by 2 bases and J by 10 bases, with 10 bases between the two germline ends. The CDR3 reads CASSLSWFEQFF. The CDR3 nucleotides read TGTGCCAGCAGCTTAAGTTGGTTCGAGCAGTTCTTC. The full variable domain, rest sourced from reference TRBV5-4 and TRBJ2-1, is ETGVTQSPTHLIKTRGQQVTLRCSSQSGHNTVSWYQQALGQGPQFIFQYYREEENGRGNFPPRFSGLQFPNYSSELNVNALELDDSALYLCASSLSWFEQFFGPGTRLTVL.

The rearrangement links TRBV30 to TRBJ2-7; D is unclear. Germline-derived CDR1 and CDR2 are GTSNPN and SVGIG (reference sequence). V was clipped by 1 base and J by 5 bases, with 9 bases between them. The CDR3 has 12 residues. The CDR3 protein is CAWSAGQDEQYF. CDR3 nucleotides: TGTGCCTGGAGTGCGGGTCAGGACGAGCAGTACTTC.

The chain joins TRBV19 to TRBJ1-1, with unresolved D. In germline, CDR1 is LNHDA, CDR2 SQIVND (reference sequence). V was clipped by 1 base and J by 3 bases, with 6 bases between them. The CDR3 is 13 residues long. The CDR3 bases are TGTGCCAGTAGTATAGCCGCATACACTGAAGCTTTCTTT. Protein sequence: CASSIAAYTEAFF.

The J gene is TRBJ2-3, the V gene TRBV7-9; 8 positions agree with TRBD2. Germline V gives CDR1 SEHNR, CDR2 FQNEAQ (reference sequence). The CDR3 totals 16 residues. V shed 4 bases, J shed 2 bases, and the junction held 8 bases outside the gene matches. CDR3 in amino acids: CASSSDWREVTDTQYF. The CDR3 DNA follows: TGTGCCAGCAGCTCCGACTGGCGGGAGGTCACAGATACGCAGTATTTT.

The rearrangement links TRBV5-1 to TRBJ2-2; possible D gene TRBD1, 6 bases. Trimming removed 2 bases at V and 6 bases at J, with 11 bases between. The germline V gene has CDR1 SGHRS and CDR2 YFSETQ. The CDR3 length is 14 residues. The CDR3 loop reads CASSFRQGPGELFF. DNA of the CDR3: TGCGCCAGCAGCTTTCGCCAGGGGCCCGGGGAGCTGTTTTTT.

This clone showed up just once. The chain employs TRBV30 and TRBJ1-3; TRBD1 is a possible D gene (5 bases). The V end was cut by 3 bases, the J end by 5 bases, with 17 bases between. This CDR3 comprises 15 residues. Germline V gene data show CDR1 as GTSNPN and CDR2 as SVGIG (reference sequence). This CDR3 is CAWRGGPEIRNTIYF. The CDR3 DNA is TGTGCCTGGAGGGGGGGACCCGAAATCAGAAACACCATATATTTT.

This chain uses TRBV9 with TRBJ2-3, with 10 bases that match TRBD2. The ends lost 3 bases at V and 2 bases at J; junction bases unmatched: 6. CDR1 is SGDLS, CDR2 YYNGEE, per germline. This CDR3 contains 16 residues. The CDR3 protein is CASSALAGAPTDTQYF. In nucleotides, the CDR3 is TGTGCCAGCAGCGCCCTAGCGGGGGCCCCCACAGATACGCAGTATTTT.

The V call is TRBV14, the J call TRBJ1-2; D is unresolved. Germline values: CDR1 SGHDN, CDR2 FVKESK. The length of the CDR3 is 13 residues. With 0 bases removed from V and 7 bases from J, the gap between germline ends came to 9 bases. The CDR3 sequence is CASSQDSRAGYTF. Here the CDR3 DNA reads TGTGCCAGCAGCCAAGATTCGAGAGCTGGCTACACCTTC.

This clone is a singleton in its sample. The chain couples TRBV6-5 to TRBJ1-5, with D maybe TRBD1 (5 bases). The germline CDR1 and CDR2 sequences are MNHEY and SVGAGI. Trimming pared 0 bases from V and 2 bases from J, leaving 11 bases between. The CDR3 covers 16 residues. This CDR3 is CASSYSGGEGNQPQHF. The CDR3 nucleotides read TGTGCCAGCAGTTACTCGGGAGGGGAGGGCAATCAGCCCCAGCATTTT.

This clone was seen a single time. This chain joins TRBV15 and TRBJ2-2; TRBD2 matches at 7 bases. Trimming removed 6 bases from V and 2 bases from J; junction bases left unmatched: 9. The germline CDR1 and CDR2 sequences are LNHNV and YYDKDF (reference sequence). The CDR3 spans 16 residues. In nucleotides, the CDR3 is TGTGCCACCAGGTCGGGCGGGAGTATTAACACCGGGGAGCTGTTTTTT. As protein: CATRSGGSINTGELFF.

The V and J genes are TRBV4-1 and TRBJ1-5, with D tentatively TRBD1 (5 bases). The CDR3 sequence is 18 residues long. Germline values: CDR1 MGHRA, CDR2 YSYEKL. The germline V and J ends were trimmed by 0 bases and 0 bases, with 15 bases remaining between them. The CDR3 loop reads CASSQERGGAYSNQPQHF. Here the CDR3 DNA reads TGCGCCAGCAGCCAAGAAAGAGGAGGGGCATATAGCAATCAGCCCCAGCATTTT.

The V gene is TRBV2, the J gene TRBJ2-3, with TRBD2 as a possible D gene (6 bases). This CDR3 is built from 14 residues. Germline lookup yields CDR1 SNHLY and CDR2 FYNNEI. V lost 4 bases and J lost 2, with 10 bases in between. This CDR3 reads CASSVGGNTDTQYF. For the CDR3, the DNA is TGTGCCAGCAGTGTAGGCGGGAACACAGATACGCAGTATTTT.

About this clone: This same CDR3 is encoded by further DNA sequences in the sample. The chain uses TRBV11-2 and TRBJ2-7; TRBD1 aligns across 9 bases. CDR1 is SGHAT and CDR2 is FQNNGV in the germline V gene. After removal of 6 bases from V and 2 bases from J, the junction contained 5 bases not matched to a gene. CDR3 size: 14 residues. This chain's CDR3 is CASSSGQGTYEQYF. In DNA form, the CDR3 reads TGTGCCAGCAGTTCGGGACAGGGAACCTACGAGCAGTACTTC.

The chain uses TRBV30 and TRBJ1-3; D not certain. Trimming shortened V by 5 bases and J by 0 bases, and 11 bases separated the two germline ends. This CDR3 is 14 amino acids long. Germline CDR1 GTSNPN, CDR2 SVGIG (reference sequence). The CDR3 region has the DNA TGTGCCTGGTCGGGCGGAAGCTCTGGAAACACCATATATTTT. Amino acids: CAWSGGSSGNTIYF.

In DNA form, the CDR3 reads TGTGCCAGCAGTTGGACTAGCGGGGGGGCCTACAATGAGCAGTTCTTC. Its protein product is CASSWTSGGAYNEQFF. The chain recombines TRBV27 with TRBJ2-1, with 15 bases aligning to TRBD2. The CDR3 is 16 residues long. Germline lookup yields CDR1 MNHEY and CDR2 SMNVEV (reference sequence). V was clipped by 4 bases and J by 2 bases; unmatched bases: 0.

The chain employs TRBV27 and TRBJ2-1; 8 bases agree with TRBD2. Germline V lookup: CDR1 MNHEY, CDR2 SMNVEV (reference sequence). The junction had 7 bases not matched to a gene; V was cut back by 0 bases and J by 0 bases. The CDR3 loop spans 18 amino acids. CDR3 loop: CASSLSYAGGLSYNEQFF. The CDR3 DNA reads TGTGCCAGCAGTTTATCGTACGCGGGGGGACTCTCCTACAATGAGCAGTTCTTC.

Written as DNA, the CDR3 is TGCAGCGTGACATCGACAGGGTCCTTTAACTATGGCTACACCTTC. Translation: CSVTSTGSFNYGYTF. V gene TRBV29-1 combines with J gene TRBJ1-2; 7 positions agree with TRBD1. CDR3 length: 15 residues. V was pared by 6 bases and J by 1 base, with 11 bases of the junction left unmatched. Germline-derived CDR1 and CDR2 are SQVTM and ANQGSEA.

Remarks on this clone: The sample contains more than one DNA sequence encoding this CDR3. V is TRBV9 and J is TRBJ2-7, with 9 bases fitting TRBD1. Losses at the gene ends were 4 bases for V and 0 bases for J; bases not matched to a gene: 2. The germline CDR1 and CDR2 sequences are SGDLS and YYNGEE. This CDR3 comprises 14 residues. CDR3 in amino acids: CASSSGQGSYEQYF. CDR3 bases: TGTGCCAGCAGCTCGGGACAGGGCTCCTACGAGCAGTACTTC.

V gene TRBV6-6 combines with J gene TRBJ1-1; 7 nucleotides line up with TRBD1. Germline values: CDR1 MNHNY, CDR2 SVGAGI (reference sequence). Trimming cost V 11 bases and J 0 bases; bases outside gene matches: 6. The CDR3 covers 13 residues. CDR3 in amino acids: CAGTVFMNTEAFF. CDR3 nucleotide sequence: TGTGCCGGGACAGTTTTTATGAACACTGAAGCTTTCTTT.

In the case of this clone: At the DNA level, this CDR3 is encoded by other sequences in the same sample as well. The J gene is TRBJ2-7, the V gene TRBV5-4; D is unclear. Per the germline V gene, CDR1 is SGHNT and CDR2 is YYREEE (reference sequence). The CDR3 is 16 residues long. V dropped 4 bases and J dropped 5 bases, with 22 bases sitting between them. CDR3 region: CASSLGGRSLINEQYF. Written as DNA, the CDR3 is TGTGCCAGCAGCCTGGGCGGCCGATCCCTAATCAACGAGCAGTACTTC.

About this clone: The same CDR3 also results from other DNA sequences found in this sample. The chain is built from TRBV7-9 and TRBJ2-3; D is undetermined. V was shortened by 5 bases and J by 3 bases, with 6 bases between the two germline ends. The CDR3 has 12 residues. Germline CDR1 reads SEHNR; CDR2 reads FQNEAQ (reference sequence). CDR3 DNA: TGTGCCAGCAGCATAAGTACAGATACGCAGTATTTT. Protein product: CASSISTDTQYF.

The V call is TRBV5-4, the J call TRBJ1-2, with unresolved D. The germline V gene encodes CDR1 SGHNT and CDR2 YYREEE (reference sequence). Trimming took 4 bases from V and 3 from J, leaving 10 bases between them. This CDR3 spans 13 amino acids. The CDR3 nucleotides read TGTGCCAGCAGCACAATAGGAGACTATGGCTACACCTTC. Translation: CASSTIGDYGYTF.

About this clone: The same CDR3 can be traced to other DNA sequences in this sample. This chain joins TRBV7-9 and TRBJ2-5; D gene unclear. V lost 1 base and J 4 bases, leaving 7 bases between the germline ends. Looked up from germline, CDR1 is SEHNR and CDR2 is FQNEAQ (reference sequence). This CDR3 spans 13 amino acids. CDR3 amino acids: CASSLGVRETQYF. The CDR3 DNA sequence: TGTGCCAGCAGCTTAGGGGTCCGAGAGACCCAGTACTTC.